This TCR beta chain originates from a study of blood T cell repertoires in COVID-19. In the study overall: The United States, Italy and Spain were the sources of the acute and convalescent COVID-19 samples. T cells, B-cell-depleted T cells, or PBMCs provided the cDNA or gDNA that served as material.

V dropped 5 bases and J dropped 2; count of bases not matched to a gene: 4. The CDR3 has 15 amino acids. CDR1 and CDR2 from the germline V gene are SGHKS and YYEKEE (reference sequence). Original handling: Nucleated cell number was recorded as an estimate derived from reference gene primer amplification. The method was immunoSEQ multiplex PCR; TCRdb's version includes in-frame clones alone and lacks a portion of them. That table gives V, J and clone size, and the DNA gave D and trimming. The data hold 150,000 to 200,000 clones, with under 90% observed a single time. This clonotype originated in a human donor in a cohort sampled during active COVID-19. J is TRBJ2-7 and V is TRBV5-5, with TRBD2 matching 13 bases. The sequenced sample consisted of peripheral blood. CDR3 region: CASSSGLAGPYEQYF. CDR3 bases: TGTGCCAGCAGTTCGGGACTAGCGGGGCCCTACGAGCAGTACTTC.